This entry features one T cell receptor (beta chain) sequence. The entry originates in a study of T cells in severe cutaneous drug reactions. In the study overall: Only probable or definite SJS/TEN or DRESS cases by RegiSCAR were enrolled.

Bulk and single-cell libraries used iRepertoire multiplex PCR with TCR subtype-specific primers. TCRdb re-called the multiplex PCR reads and catalogs CDR3 proteins one per entry, DNA excluded. This sample lists approximately 20,000 distinct CDR3 sequences; its ten largest clones have 6.5% to 8%. Carbamazepine had induced Stevens-Johnson syndrome or toxic epidermal necrolysis in the sequenced donors. Peripheral blood was from CBZ-SJS/TEN patients: about five Han Chinese, six European. The CDR3 runs 17 residues. The germline V gene encodes CDR1 DFQATT and CDR2 SNEGSKA (reference sequence). The specimen sequenced was PBMCs. The TCR sequence derives from a human donor with toxic epidermal necrolysis, a severe cutaneous drug reaction. This rearrangement joins TRBV20-1 to TRBJ2-7; the TCRdb call, TRBD1, lacks DNA for checking. CDR3 residues: CSARDGLGQGVSYEQYF.